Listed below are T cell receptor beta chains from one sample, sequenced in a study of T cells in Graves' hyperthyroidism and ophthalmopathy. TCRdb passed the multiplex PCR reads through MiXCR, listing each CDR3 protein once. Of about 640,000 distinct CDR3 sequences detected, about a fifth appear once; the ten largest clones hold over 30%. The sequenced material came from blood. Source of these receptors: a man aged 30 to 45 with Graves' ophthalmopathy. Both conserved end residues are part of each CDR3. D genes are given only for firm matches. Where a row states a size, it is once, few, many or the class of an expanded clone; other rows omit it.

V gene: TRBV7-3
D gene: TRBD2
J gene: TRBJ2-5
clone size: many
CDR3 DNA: TGTGCCAGCAGCCTTAGCGGGAGCGCGACCCAGTACTTC
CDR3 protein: CASSLSGSATQYF

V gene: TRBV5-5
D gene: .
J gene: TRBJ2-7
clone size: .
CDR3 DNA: TGTGCCAGCAGCTTGGAGGTCACTGGTGCCTACGAGCAGTACTTC
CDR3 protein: CASSLEVTGAYEQYF

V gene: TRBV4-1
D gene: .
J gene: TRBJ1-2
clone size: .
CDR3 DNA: TGCGCCAGCAGCCCAGCCCCGGGCCGGGTCTCGTATGGCTACACCTTC
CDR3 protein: CASSPAPGRVSYGYTF

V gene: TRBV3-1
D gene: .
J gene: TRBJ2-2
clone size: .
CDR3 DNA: TGTGCCAGCAGACCTAATTTCAGCAGCGCCACCGGGGAGCTGTTTTTT
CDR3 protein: CASRPNFSSATGELFF

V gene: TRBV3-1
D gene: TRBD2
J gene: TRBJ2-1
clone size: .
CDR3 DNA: TGTGCCAGCAGCGGAGTACTAGCGGGTACGGGGGGTGGGCAGTTCTTC
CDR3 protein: CASSGVLAGTGGGQFF

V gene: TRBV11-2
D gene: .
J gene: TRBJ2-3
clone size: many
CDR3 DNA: TGTGCCAGCAGCTTCCAGAATGCAGATACGCAGTATTTT
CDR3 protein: CASSFQNADTQYF

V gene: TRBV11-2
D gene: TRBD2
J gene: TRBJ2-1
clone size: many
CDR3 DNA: TGTGCCAGCAGCTTAGTTCCTTTTGGGGGAGGGTCCTCCTACAATGAGCAGTTCTTC
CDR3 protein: CASSLVPFGGGSSYNEQFF

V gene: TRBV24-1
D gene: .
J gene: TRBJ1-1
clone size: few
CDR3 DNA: TGTGCCACCTCCCGGGGGGCGAACACTGAAGCTTTCTTT
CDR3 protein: CATSRGANTEAFF

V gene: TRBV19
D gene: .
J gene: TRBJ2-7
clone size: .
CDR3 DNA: TGTGCCAGTAGTACACAGGGAAACGAGCAGTACTTC
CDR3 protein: CASSTQGNEQYF

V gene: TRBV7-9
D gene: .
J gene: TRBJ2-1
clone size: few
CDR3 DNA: TGTGCCAGCAGCTTAGCTGGTAGTTTCTACAATGAGCAGTTCTTC
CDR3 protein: CASSLAGSFYNEQFF

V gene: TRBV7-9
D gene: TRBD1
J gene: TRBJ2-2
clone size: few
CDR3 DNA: TGTGCCAGCAGCACCTCCGGGACAGAGACCGGGGAGCTGTTTTTT
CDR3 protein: CASSTSGTETGELFF

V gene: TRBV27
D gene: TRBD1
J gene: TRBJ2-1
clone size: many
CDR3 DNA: TGTGCCAGCAGTTTCTCCCCAGACAGGGGGGCTGAGCAGTTCTTC
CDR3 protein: CASSFSPDRGAEQFF

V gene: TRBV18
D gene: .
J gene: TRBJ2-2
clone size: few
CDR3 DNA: TGTGCCAGCTCACCACCGGGGGCAGACACCGGGGAGCTGTTTTTT
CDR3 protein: CASSPPGADTGELFF

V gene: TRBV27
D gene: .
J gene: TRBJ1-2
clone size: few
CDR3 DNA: TGTGCCAGCAAGAGAATGGGGGGCAGGAGCTATGGCTACACCTTC
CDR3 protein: CASKRMGGRSYGYTF

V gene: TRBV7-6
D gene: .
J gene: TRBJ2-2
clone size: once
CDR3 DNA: TGTGCCAGCAGCGCGCTGCTGGAGGATGGGGAGCTGTTTTTT
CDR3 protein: CASSALLEDGELFF

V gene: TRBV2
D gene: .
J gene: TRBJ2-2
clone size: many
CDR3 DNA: TGTGCCAGCAATACGCAATCCACCGGGGAGCTGTTTTTT
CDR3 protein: CASNTQSTGELFF